This is a list of T cell receptor beta chains from one sample in a study of T cell responses to AZD1222 COVID-19 vaccine. Data came from immunoSEQ multiplex PCR; TCRdb stores just in-frame clones and leaves some out. In the table there are tens of thousands of clones, around 80% of which are singletons. This specimen was peripheral blood, taken 28 days after the second AZD1222 dose. These receptors were taken from an adult who received the AZD1222 COVID-19 vaccine. The CDR3 runs from the conserved cysteine through the conserved F or W. The D gene is left open where the match is weak. Clone size is shown for a subset of rows, as once, few, many or a class of expanded clone.

j_call clone_size d_call v_call cdr3_nt cdr3_aa
TRBJ2-7 NA NA TRBV7-6 TGTGCCAGCAGCTTATACGGGACACAGTCGTCCTACGAGCAGTACTTC CASSLYGTQSSYEQYF
TRBJ2-5 few NA TRBV18 TGTGCCAGCTCAGGGGTCCAAGAGACCCAGTACTTC CASSGVQETQYF
TRBJ2-7 NA NA TRBV6-5 TGTGCCAGCGGGAACCTGAAATACGAGCAGTACTTC CASGNLKYEQYF
TRBJ2-3 once TRBD1 TRBV28 TGTGCCAGCAGTTTATCCGGGACAGGGAGAGATACGCAGTATTTT CASSLSGTGRDTQYF
TRBJ2-2 NA NA TRBV5-1 TGCGCCAGCAGCTTGCGGGGCAGTGGGACCGGGGAGCTGTTTTTT CASSLRGSGTGELFF
TRBJ1-4 NA NA TRBV5-4 TGTGCCAGCAGCTCACCGGGAGAAAAACTGTTTTTT CASSSPGEKLFF
TRBJ1-5 NA NA TRBV18 TGTGCCAGCTCACCAGGGACGGGTGGCAATCAGCCCCAGCATTTT CASSPGTGGNQPQHF
TRBJ1-1 few TRBD1 TRBV7-8 TGTGCCAGCAGCTTCGGACAGGGGGCAGGCACTGAAGCTTTCTTT CASSFGQGAGTEAFF
TRBJ2-2 NA NA TRBV3-1/TRBV3-2 TGTGCCAGCAGATTGGGACTTAACACCGGGGAGCTGTTTTTT CASRLGLNTGELFF
TRBJ2-2 once NA TRBV3-1/TRBV3-2 TGTGCCAGCAGCCGGAGGACCGGGGAGCTGTTTTTT CASSRRTGELFF
TRBJ2-5 few TRBD1 TRBV7-3 TGTGCCAGCAGCCTAATGGGACAGAAAGAGACCCAGTACTTC CASSLMGQKETQYF
TRBJ2-1 NA NA TRBV20-1 TGCAGTGCTAGAGATGGGTATGAGCAGTTCTTC CSARDGYEQFF
TRBJ1-2 once NA TRBV7-8 TGTGCCAGCAGCCCCAGGGGAGGATCCGGCTACACCTTC CASSPRGGSGYTF
TRBJ1-2 NA NA TRBV12-5 TGTGCTAGTGGTTTGTTCACGGGGGGTAACTATGGCTACACCTTC CASGLFTGGNYGYTF
TRBJ2-1 NA NA TRBV4-3 TGCGCCAGCAGCCAAGGGACACCGTACAATGAGCAGTTCTTC CASSQGTPYNEQFF
TRBJ1-2 few NA TRBV20-1 TGCAGTGCTAGTCTGGACAGCCTCGGCTATGGCTACACCTTC CSASLDSLGYGYTF
TRBJ1-1 NA NA TRBV7-2 TGTGCCAGCAGCTTAGTACAGTTGTGGTTCTTT CASSLVQLWFF
TRBJ1-1 NA TRBD1 TRBV20-1 TGCAGTGCTGGGACAGTTGAAGCTTTCTTT CSAGTVEAFF
TRBJ1-1 NA TRBD1 TRBV25-1 TGTGCCAGCAGTGATCGCAGGGGGTGGGTAGGCACTGAAGCTTTCTTT CASSDRRGWVGTEAFF
TRBJ2-1 NA NA TRBV2 TGTGCCAGCAGTGCGGGGGTCAATGAGCAGTTCTTC CASSAGVNEQFF
TRBJ1-4 NA NA TRBV29-1 TGCAGCGTCACAGGCTATTCTAATGAAAAACTGTTTTTT CSVTGYSNEKLFF
TRBJ2-5 NA TRBD1 TRBV11-2 TGTGCCAGCAGCATCGGCGACAGGGGGCAACGAGAGACCCAGTACTTC CASSIGDRGQRETQYF
TRBJ2-1 NA TRBD1 TRBV7-9 TGTGCCAGCAGCTTAGCTGTGGGACAGCGAAATGAGCAGTTCTTC CASSLAVGQRNEQFF
TRBJ2-2 once NA TRBV12-3/TRBV12-4 TGTGCCAGCAGACCTCGGCAGACCGGGGAGCTGTTTTTT CASRPRQTGELFF
TRBJ2-1 once TRBD1 TRBV7-9 TGTGCCAGCAGCTTAACGGACAGGGGGCTCAATGAGCAGTTCTTC CASSLTDRGLNEQFF
TRBJ2-5 NA NA TRBV20-1 TGCAGTGCCCAGGGCGGGGAGACCCAGTACTTC CSAQGGETQYF
TRBJ1-6 NA NA TRBV5-5 TGTGCCAGCAGCCGGGAGAGAGGGATCAATTCACCCCTCCACTTT CASSRERGINSPLHF
TRBJ2-7 few NA TRBV7-9 TGTGCCAGCAGCTATAGCTCCTTGGACTCCGTGGACGAGCAGTACTTC CASSYSSLDSVDEQYF
TRBJ1-1 NA NA TRBV28 TGTGCCAGCAGCTTGGGGGTCCAGGGGAACACTGAAGCTTTCTTT CASSLGVQGNTEAFF
TRBJ2-4 few NA TRBV27 TGTGCCAGCGGGACTTCAGCCAAAAACATTCAGTACTTC CASGTSAKNIQYF
TRBJ2-1 once TRBD2 TRBV9 TGTGCCAGCGCCCCGGGACTAGCGGGAGCCAATGAGCAGTTCTTC CASAPGLAGANEQFF
TRBJ1-6 NA NA TRBV3-1/TRBV3-2 TGTGCCAGTCAACCGACATTCCCTAATTCACCCCTCCACTTT CASQPTFPNSPLHF
TRBJ2-7 NA NA TRBV30 TGTGCCTGGAGTGGGGGAGGGGGGGCCTACGAGCAGTACTTC CAWSGGGGAYEQYF
TRBJ2-7 NA NA TRBV20-1 TGCAGTGCTACCAATCCGACGGAGCAGTACTTC CSATNPTEQYF
TRBJ2-7 NA TRBD1 TRBV27 TGTGCCAGCAGACCCACGGACAGGGGCCTGGCCTACGAGCAGTACTTC CASRPTDRGLAYEQYF
TRBJ1-5 NA NA TRBV2 TGTGCCAGCAGTGATGGGGTTCGACAGCCCCAGCATTTT CASSDGVRQPQHF
TRBJ2-3 NA NA TRBV15 TGTGCCACCAGCAGAGAGTACGGCTTTTACACAGATACGCAGTATTTT CATSREYGFYTDTQYF
TRBJ2-7 NA NA TRBV21-1 TGTGCCAGCAGCAAAGGACAGGGTCTGGACGAGCAGTACTTC CASSKGQGLDEQYF
TRBJ1-2 few NA TRBV5-1 TGCGCCAGCAGCTCGTCGCCGGAGACAGGATTTAACTATGGCTACACCTTC CASSSSPETGFNYGYTF
TRBJ1-1 NA NA TRBV28 TGTGCCAGCAGTTATCCACTTGGGGCAGCCCGGATCTTT CASSYPLGAARIF
TRBJ1-6 NA NA TRBV19 TGTGCCAGTAGTACTCATTTGGGAGAGAAGTCACCCCTCCACTTT CASSTHLGEKSPLHF
TRBJ2-5 NA NA TRBV6-1 TGTGCCAGCAGTGAAATGGAGCAGGCCTTTGCCCAGTACTTC CASSEMEQAFAQYF
TRBJ2-7 NA TRBD2 TRBV28 TGTGCCAGCAGCCAGGCTAGCGGGAACTACGAGCAGTACTTC CASSQASGNYEQYF
TRBJ2-1 NA TRBD2 TRBV29-1 TGCAGCGTTGAGGGAGGGAGGGGCTACAATGAGCAGTTCTTC CSVEGGRGYNEQFF
TRBJ1-2 few NA TRBV6-6 TGTGCCAGCACAGCACAGGGTTCCGAGTATGGCTACACCTTC CASTAQGSEYGYTF
TRBJ1-1 NA NA TRBV29-1 TGCAGCGTTGAAGCCCCTTGGGCCGTGAACACTGAAGCTTTCTTT CSVEAPWAVNTEAFF
TRBJ2-7 NA NA TRBV28 TGTGCCAGCACCTCCCTTGGGGAGTACGAGCAGTACTTC CASTSLGEYEQYF
TRBJ2-1 NA TRBD1 TRBV28 TGTGCCAGCAGTGCCGCCCAGGGGGCGCACCTGGATGAGCAGTTCTTC CASSAAQGAHLDEQFF
TRBJ1-3 NA TRBD1 TRBV9 TGTGCCAGCAGCGAAACAGGGGCCGGAAACACCATATATTTT CASSETGAGNTIYF
TRBJ1-2 NA TRBD1 TRBV29-1 TGCAGCGTGGGGACAGGGAGCCGGGGCTACACCTTC CSVGTGSRGYTF
TRBJ1-2 NA NA TRBV18 TGTGCCAGCTCAGGGCAGGACAACTATGGCTACACCTTC CASSGQDNYGYTF
TRBJ2-5 NA NA TRBV19 TGTGCCAGTTCCCCCGCGTGGCAGCAAGAGACCCAGTACTTC CASSPAWQQETQYF
TRBJ1-2 NA NA TRBV2 TGTGCCAGCAGTGCGGGTCCCAACGCGGGCTACACCTTC CASSAGPNAGYTF
TRBJ2-1 NA NA TRBV6-2/TRBV6-3 TGTGCCAGCAGTTACGGTATCTCCTACAATGAGCAGTTCTTC CASSYGISYNEQFF